The present TCR beta chain was sequenced within a study of human T cells and chemical hapten exposure. Study observations and caveats: Among expanded TCRs, significantly more large CDR3 similarity clusters formed than among controls. Expanded TCR counts at PT1 were positively correlated with the patch test score.

TCRdb used MiXCR to reprocess the RACE reads, holding one entry per CDR3 protein. The sample includes about 340,000 distinct CDR3 sequences, around 7% of them seen just once. The time point here: patch test 1, 2 weeks after DPC sensitization. The treatment: therapeutic diphenylcyclopropenone sensitization with weekly scalp DPC. V was shortened by 4 bases and J by 0 bases, with 14 bases between the two germline ends. The CDR3 is 16 residues long. Germline values: CDR1 SGHRS, CDR2 YFSETQ. Of note for this clonotype: The antigen is unknown.

The source material was whole blood, sampled in connection with sensitization to the hapten diphenylcyclopropenone (DPC). The origin of this receptor is a woman between 18 and 29 years old with alopecia areata. Some clones in this sample may be carry-over from other donors' samples. V and J are TRBV5-1 and TRBJ1-5; D uncertain. DNA of the CDR3: TGCGCCAGCAGCCCGGGTTCGGGAGATAGCAATCAGCCCCAGCATTTT. Translated, it gives CASSPGSGDSNQPQHF.